This entry concerns a single TCR beta chain. These data are taken from a study of blood T cell repertoires in COVID-19. On the study more broadly: The study drew acute and convalescent COVID-19 samples from the United States, Italy and Spain. Nucleic acid was either cDNA or gDNA, and it came from T cells, B-cell-depleted T cells, or PBMCs.

The V and J ends lost 5 bases and 0 bases respectively, with 12 bases between them. This CDR3 is 15 amino acids long. Germline CDR1 reads SGHTA; CDR2 reads FQGTGA. Authors' analysis steps: Estimation of nucleated cell counts relied on the amplification of reference gene primers. Sequencing was performed with immunoSEQ multiplex PCR; in TCRdb, only in-frame clones are kept and a portion is missing. The V and J calls and clone size were taken over from that table, and D and trimming were inferred from the DNA. The table includes 100,000 to 150,000 clones, about four fifths detected once. The V and J genes are TRBV7-3 and TRBJ2-3, with a possible D match to TRBD2 (5 bases). The receptor's source is a man in his 60s with acute or convalescent COVID-19. The sequencing input was peripheral blood. The CDR3 region has the DNA TGTGCCAGCAGCCCCACGAGAGGGAGCACAGATACGCAGTATTTT. This codes for CASSPTRGSTDTQYF.